At least ten counts were recorded for the clone carrying this T cell receptor beta chain. Its antigen is not identified. For sequencing, patients were chosen who had shown expansion of CD8+CD57+ cells by flow cytometry. Patients were treatment-naive when blood was sampled. According to the study, genomic DNA was the template for TCR beta VDJ and CDR3 profiling. MiXCR was run by TCRdb on the reads, yielding one entry per CDR3 protein. The profile shows approximately 220,000 distinct CDR3 sequences, almost 50% of them singletons. This record belongs to a study of CD8+CD57+ T cells in acquired aplastic anemia. For the study at large: The study obtained an average of around 3.4 ug of DNA from sorted CD4+ and CD8+ cells. Study-wide results and caveats: Statistical testing detected no significant gap in CD8+ Simpson's diversity between patients and controls. Both patients and controls carried the same twenty-nine CD8+ CDR3 sequences.

The CDR3 runs to 14 residues. Trimming left V 2 bases short and J 3 bases short, with 9 bases between. Germline CDR1 SGHRS, CDR2 YFSETQ. This sequence joins TRBV5-1 and TRBJ1-3; D remains unclear. The TCR was taken from a human donor with aplastic anemia. The sample consisted of sorted CD4+, CD8+, or CD8+CD57+ T cells (not recorded which) from PBMCs. The DNA for the CDR3 is TGCGCCAGCAGCTTAATGGGATTTGGAAACACCATATATTTT. It yields the protein CASSLMGFGNTIYF. The entire variable domain, with the rest obtained from reference TRBV5-1 and TRBJ1-3, is as follows: KAGVTQTPRYLIKTRGQQVTLSCSPISGHRSVSWYQQTPGQGLQFLFEYFSETQRNKGNFPGRFSGRQFSNSRSEMNVSTLELGDSALYLCASSLMGFGNTIYFGEGSWLTVV.